The 5 T cell receptor beta chains below come from one sample, sequenced in a study of patients and donors after allogeneic stem cell transplantation. In TCRdb, the RT-PCR reads were re-called with MiXCR into one record per CDR3 protein. Among 400,000 to 450,000 distinct CDR3 sequences listed, approximately 16% were seen once. Sequenced input: blood, either unsorted or a sorted T cell fraction (not recorded which). These receptors were collected from a human donor who was either an allogeneic HSCT recipient or a stem cell or donor lymphocyte infusion donor (not recorded which). It is not recorded whose cells these are; they may come from a transplant donor.

There are a few counts of this clonotype. The chain employs TRBV7-3 and TRBJ1-1, with 10 bases matching TRBD1. The CDR3 is 15 amino acids. The germline CDR1 and CDR2 sequences are SGHTA and FQGTGA. With V trimmed by 5 bases and J by 6 bases, 9 bases remained unmatched. The CDR3 DNA is TGTGCCAGCAGCCCCGGGGGACAGGGGAGGGCTGAAGCTTTCTTT. Its translation is CASSPGGQGRAEAFF.

This clonotype was found many times. The V call is TRBV18, the J call TRBJ2-1; 10 bases line up with TRBD2. CDR3 length equals 19 residues. The V segment lost 4 bases and the J segment 0 bases; nucleotides outside the gene matches: 12. The germline CDR1 and CDR2 sequences are KGHSH and LQKENI. The chain's CDR3 is CASSQKTSGPPFSYNEQFF. CDR3 bases: TGTGCCAGCTCACAGAAGACTAGCGGGCCCCCGTTCTCCTACAATGAGCAGTTCTTC.

The chain carries TRBV18 and TRBJ1-3; D is unresolved. Germline CDR1 is KGHSH and CDR2 is LQKENI. The germline V and J ends were trimmed by 1 base and 0 bases, with 7 bases remaining between them. There are 15 residues in the CDR3. The CDR3 loop reads CASSPLRPSGNTIYF. The CDR3, as DNA: TGTGCCAGCTCACCACTCAGACCCTCTGGAAACACCATATATTTT.

This clonotype was seen a handful of times. V and J are TRBV24-1 and TRBJ1-2; TRBD1 matches 10 bases. CDR3 size: 15 residues. Losses at the gene ends were 5 bases for V and 5 bases for J; bases not matched to a gene: 7. The germline V gene has CDR1 KGHDR and CDR2 SFDVKD. As DNA, the CDR3 is TGTGCCACCAGTGGCCGGGACAGGGGCTCATATGGCTACACCTTC. Translated, it gives CATSGRDRGSYGYTF.

This rearrangement joins TRBV5-1 to TRBJ1-1; maybe TRBD1 (6 bases). Trimming stripped 2 bases from V and 3 bases from J, with 17 bases between. The CDR3 spans 16 residues. Per the germline V gene, CDR1 is SGHRS and CDR2 is YFSETQ. The CDR3 spells CASSFGGHSKHTEAFF. The CDR3 DNA sequence: TGCGCCAGCAGCTTCGGGGGGCATAGCAAACACACTGAAGCTTTCTTT.